This T cell receptor beta chain stems from a study of blood T cell repertoires in COVID-19. Profiling relied on immunoSEQ multiplex PCR, and the TCRdb table lists in-frame clones only, not all of them. The repertoire holds 140,000 or so clones, with about three quarters as singletons. This receptor was identified in a man in his fifties with acute or convalescent COVID-19. Sequences were obtained from peripheral blood.

The CDR3 DNA sequence: TGTGCCAGCAAGGCTACAGGGTTAATTTGGTCGGAGACCCAGTACTTC. Translating gives CASKATGLIWSETQYF. V and J are TRBV4-2 and TRBJ2-5; TRBD1 might be the D (6 bases). The CDR3 is made up of 16 amino acids. The V gene's germline CDR1 is LGHNA and CDR2 YNFKEQ. The V gene lost 7 bases and the J gene lost 5 bases, with 23 bases spanning the gap.